One T cell receptor beta chain is described in this entry. The antigen is not known. CDR1 MDHEN and CDR2 SYDVKM come from the germline V gene. V was trimmed by 3 bases and J by 7 bases, leaving 13 bases between them. This CDR3 region has 14 residues. The sample belongs to a study of cytomegalovirus exposure and HLA in healthy donors. Turning to the study itself: There were roughly 80 million unique TCRs (from HLA-typed donors) in an early data release.

Study results and caveats: The study listed roughly 160 cytomegalovirus-associated TCR beta chains.

The PCR made use of 60 Vbeta and 13 Jbeta primers. Only in-frame clones appear in the TCRdb table, and some are missing; sequencing was by immunoSEQ multiplex PCR. The sample includes approximately 120,000 clones, about 80% of them seen just once. This chain links TRBV28 with TRBJ1-5; weak D call: TRBD1 (6 bases). This receptor was taken from a man aged 25 to 45 in good health and CMV-seropositive. Input material: PBMCs. This CDR3 is CASSFRGRGQPQHF. DNA for the CDR3: TGTGCCAGCAGTTTTCGGGGGAGGGGGCAGCCCCAGCATTTT.